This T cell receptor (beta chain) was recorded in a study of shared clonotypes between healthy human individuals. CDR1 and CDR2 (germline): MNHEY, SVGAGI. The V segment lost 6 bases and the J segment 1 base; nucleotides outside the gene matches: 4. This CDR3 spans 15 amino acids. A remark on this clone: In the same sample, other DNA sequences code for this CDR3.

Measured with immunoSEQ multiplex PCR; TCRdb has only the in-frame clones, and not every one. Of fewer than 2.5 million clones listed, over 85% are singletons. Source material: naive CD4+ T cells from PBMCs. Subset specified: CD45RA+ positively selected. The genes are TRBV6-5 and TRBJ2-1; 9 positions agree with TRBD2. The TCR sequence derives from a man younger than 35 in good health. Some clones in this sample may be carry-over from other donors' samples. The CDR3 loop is CASSLTSGSYNEQFF. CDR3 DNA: TGTGCCAGCAGCCTGACTAGCGGTTCCTACAATGAGCAGTTCTTC.